The 21 T cell receptor beta chains below were found in one sample sequenced in a study of cytomegalovirus exposure and HLA in healthy donors. The PCR made use of 60 Vbeta and 13 Jbeta primers. Only in-frame clones appear in the TCRdb table, and some are missing; sequencing was by immunoSEQ multiplex PCR. The profile shows approximately 150,000 clones, 70% to 75% of them singletons. The specimen was PBMCs. The receptors derive from a young man in good health and CMV-seropositive.

The chain links TRBV28 to TRBJ2-7; tentatively, D is TRBD1 (6 bases). Trimming left V 6 bases short and J 6 bases short, with 12 bases between. Per germline, CDR1 MDHEN and CDR2 SYDVKM. The CDR3 totals 12 residues. Here the CDR3 reads CASRGAGAEQYV. CDR3 nucleotides: TGTGCCAGCAGGGGGGCCGGGGCCGAGCAGTACGTC.

A word on this clone: At the DNA level, this CDR3 is encoded by other sequences in the same sample as well. V and J are TRBV5-1 and TRBJ1-4, with D perhaps matching TRBD1 (6 bases). V lost 0 bases and J 3 bases, leaving 6 bases between the germline ends. CDR3 length equals 14 residues. Per germline, CDR1 SGHRS and CDR2 YFSETQ. The CDR3 DNA is TGCGCCAGCAGCTTGGGGACAGCTAATGAAAAACTGTTTTTT. Translation gives CASSLGTANEKLFF.

The chain links TRBV5-4 to TRBJ1-1; TRBD1 is a possible D gene (6 bases). Germline V gene lookup returns CDR1 SGHNT and CDR2 YYREEE (reference sequence). V lost 4 bases to trimming and J lost 1 base, with 8 bases between them. The CDR3 runs 13 residues. CDR3 in DNA: TGTGCCAGCAGCCAGACAGGGAACACTGAAGCTTTCTTT. Translating it yields CASSQTGNTEAFF.

This chain connects TRBV5-5 to TRBJ2-7; 10 nucleotides line up with TRBD2. Trimming removed 4 bases from V and 3 bases from J; junction bases left unmatched: 7. Per germline, CDR1 SGHKS and CDR2 YYEKEE (reference sequence). This CDR3 contains 15 residues. The CDR3 bases are TGTGCCAGCAGCCATAGCGGGGGGACCATCTACGAGCAGTACGTC. Translation gives CASSHSGGTIYEQYV.

J is TRBJ1-5 and V is TRBV4-1; 8 nucleotides agree with TRBD1. The CDR3 has 14 amino acids. CDR1 is MGHRA, CDR2 YSYEKL, per germline. Trimming at V came to 4 bases and at J to 2 bases, leaving 1 base not matched to a gene. This CDR3 reads CASSLTGGNQPQHF. The CDR3 DNA sequence: TGCGCCAGCAGCCTGACAGGGGGCAATCAGCCCCAGCATTTT.

The chain combines TRBV18 with TRBJ2-6; 8 nucleotides line up with TRBD2. The CDR3 has 17 residues. Germline V gives CDR1 KGHSH, CDR2 LQKENI. The V segment lost 3 bases and the J segment 1 base; nucleotides outside the gene matches: 5. CDR3: CASSPGLGGSGANVLTF. The CDR3 coding sequence is TGTGCCAGCTCACCGGGACTAGGAGGGTCTGGGGCCAACGTCCTGACTTTC.

This sequence joins TRBV21-1 and TRBJ2-7; the table calls TRBD1, which could not be checked here. TRBV21-1 is annotated as a pseudogene. This CDR3 spans 15 amino acids. The CDR3 DNA sequence: TGTGCCAGCAGCCCCCGGGACAGGGCTTCCTACGAGCAGTACGTC. Translating gives CASSPRDRASYEQYV.

This clone was counted a single time. The rearrangement joins TRBV5-6 to TRBJ1-3; tentative D call: TRBD1 (6 bases). Germline V lookup: CDR1 SGHDT, CDR2 YYEEEE. Trimming shortened V by 2 bases and J by 0 bases, and 9 bases separated the two germline ends. The CDR3 runs 15 residues. The CDR3 reads CASSFNRDSGNTIYF. The CDR3 nucleotides read TGTGCCAGCAGCTTCAACAGGGACTCTGGAAACACCATATATTTT.

The table lists this clone with a count of one. The V call is TRBV6-6, the J call TRBJ1-1; TRBD1 agrees at 9 bases. The CDR3 spans 15 residues. The trim removed 5 bases at V and 3 bases at J, leaving 7 bases unmatched. CDR1 MNHNY and CDR2 SVGAGI come from the germline V gene (reference sequence). In DNA form, the CDR3 reads TGTGCCAGCAGTGAGCACAGGGGGCGCGACACTGAAGCTTTCTTT. The encoded protein is CASSEHRGRDTEAFF.

This sequence joins TRBV5-1 and TRBJ2-5, with D unresolved. The CDR3 length is 11 residues. Germline V lookup: CDR1 SGHRS, CDR2 YFSETQ. Between the trimmed V and J ends, which lost 0 bases and 10 bases, there was a span of 7 bases. CDR3 in amino acids: CASSLGAGQYF. CDR3 coding DNA: TGCGCCAGCAGCTTGGGTGCCGGCCAGTACTTC.

This rearrangement joins TRBV4-1 to TRBJ1-3, with D possibly matching TRBD1 (6 bases). With 4 bases removed from V and 4 bases from J, the gap between germline ends came to 20 bases. The CDR3 is made up of 17 amino acids. Germline values: CDR1 MGHRA, CDR2 YSYEKL. For the CDR3, the DNA is TGCGCCAGCAGCCCAATCCCCAGGGCAGGGGAAGGAAACACCATATATTTT. Translated, it gives CASSPIPRAGEGNTIYF.

The rearrangement links TRBV5-1 to TRBJ2-1; 16 nucleotides align to TRBD2. Germline lookup yields CDR1 SGHRS and CDR2 YFSETQ. CDR3 size: 18 residues. Losses at the gene ends were 0 bases for V and 7 bases for J; bases not matched to a gene: 7. The CDR3 sequence is CASSLEGLAGGPGNEQFF. CDR3 coding DNA: TGCGCCAGCAGCTTGGAGGGACTAGCGGGAGGGCCGGGGAATGAGCAGTTCTTC.

The rearrangement links TRBV11-3 to TRBJ2-2; D is possibly TRBD1 (6 bases). Germline V lookup: CDR1 SGHNT, CDR2 YENEEA. Trimming cost V 5 bases and J 2 bases, with 15 bases left between them. CDR3 length: 16 amino acids. The CDR3 nucleotides read TGTGCCAGCAGCCCCACAGGGATTCGTAACACCGGGGAGCTGTTTTTT. Amino acids: CASSPTGIRNTGELFF.

This chain connects TRBV7-9 to TRBJ2-2, with D perhaps matching TRBD1 (5 bases). The germline V and J ends were trimmed by 4 bases and 4 bases, with 7 bases remaining between them. The CDR3 consists of 13 residues. Germline assignment: CDR1 SEHNR and CDR2 FQNEAQ (reference sequence). Here the CDR3 reads CASSSDSTGELFF. In DNA, the CDR3 is TGTGCCAGCAGCTCAGACAGCACCGGGGAGCTGTTTTTT.

This chain connects TRBV5-1 to TRBJ1-1, with a tentative D call TRBD1 (6 bases). This CDR3 comprises 14 residues. Germline CDR1 is SGHRS and CDR2 is YFSETQ. With 4 bases removed from V and 0 bases from J, the gap between germline ends came to 10 bases. This chain's CDR3 is CASSPGHLNTEAFF. The DNA of the CDR3 is TGCGCCAGCAGCCCGGGACATCTGAACACTGAAGCTTTCTTT.

As regards this clone: Within the sample, other DNA sequences also encode this same CDR3. V is TRBV2 and J is TRBJ2-3, with D possibly matching TRBD2 (6 bases). Germline V gives CDR1 SNHLY, CDR2 FYNNEI. The CDR3 is made up of 15 amino acids. The ends were cut back, 0 bases at V and 4 bases at J, with 11 bases in the middle. The CDR3 loop is CASSEAGGYSDTQYF. CDR3 nucleotide sequence: TGTGCCAGCAGTGAAGCGGGGGGTTATTCAGATACGCAGTATTTT.

The chain combines TRBV19 with TRBJ2-5; 8 positions agree with TRBD2. The V gene's germline CDR1 is LNHDA and CDR2 SQIVND (reference sequence). Trimming at V came to 5 bases and at J to 5 bases, leaving 13 bases not matched to a gene. The CDR3 has 16 amino acids. The CDR3 sequence: CASSVGGGPLGETQYF. CDR3 nucleotides: TGTGCCAGTAGTGTCGGCGGGGGGCCGCTGGGGGAGACCCAGTACTTC.

Only a few counts were recorded for this clone. The chain employs TRBV15 and TRBJ2-5; 11 nucleotides align to TRBD2. Germline loops: CDR1 LNHNV, CDR2 YYDKDF (reference sequence). CDR3 size: 18 residues. Germline trimming cut 1 base from V and 2 bases from J; bases unmatched to any gene: 9. CDR3 sequence reads: CATSRVYPRTSGQETQYF. The CDR3 DNA reads TGTGCCACCAGCAGAGTTTACCCGAGGACTAGCGGGCAAGAGACCCAGTACTTC.

The chain combines TRBV11-2 with TRBJ1-3; TRBD1 agrees at 7 bases. V gave up 6 bases and J gave up 2 bases; unmatched junction bases: 4. Germline V lookup: CDR1 SGHAT, CDR2 FQNNGV. CDR3 length equals 14 residues. CDR3 sequence reads: CASRNRGAGNTIYF. DNA of the CDR3: TGTGCCAGCAGAAACAGGGGAGCTGGAAACACCATATATTTT.

The V and J genes are TRBV6-1 and TRBJ1-3; the match to TRBD1 covers 9 bases. There are 20 residues in the CDR3. V gave up 1 base and J gave up 0 bases; unmatched junction bases: 13. Germline lookup yields CDR1 MNHNS and CDR2 SASEGT. CDR3 amino acids: CASSEGYGTGFSLSGNTIYF. For the CDR3, the DNA is TGTGCCAGCAGTGAAGGTTACGGGACAGGGTTTTCCCTCTCTGGAAACACCATATATTTT.

This sequence joins TRBV4-2 and TRBJ2-7; 8 bases map to TRBD2. CDR1 and CDR2 from the germline V gene are LGHNA and YNFKEQ. CDR3 length equals 15 residues. Losses at the gene ends were 3 bases for V and 3 bases for J; bases not matched to a gene: 7. As DNA, the CDR3 is TGTGCCAGCAGCCATCCTCGGGGGACTAGCTACGAGCAGTACGTC. As protein: CASSHPRGTSYEQYV.